Listed here are 11 T cell receptor beta chains from one sample, sequenced in a study of Tregs in tolerant kidney transplant recipients. Related graft donors supplied nonmyeloablative bone marrow transplants, and mixed chimerism was transient. The table came from immunoSEQ multiplex PCR; TCRdb's copy has only in-frame clones and leaves some out. Found here are 12,000 to 15,000 clones; the top ten clones hold less than 4%. This specimen was CD4+ T cells from blood (PBMCs), taken 12 months after the transplant. The receptors shown here come from a human patient who received a combined kidney and bone marrow transplant. The graft donor may be the source of some T cells.

Note on this clone: The read halts 3 residues ahead of the CDR3 end, with the missing end drawn from the germline J gene. The chain employs TRBV5-4 and TRBJ2-1; 10 bases line up with TRBD2. CDR3 length: 15 amino acids. The germline CDR1 and CDR2 sequences are SGHNT and YYREEE (reference sequence). After removal of 4 bases from V and 2 bases from J, the junction contained 3 bases not matched to a gene. The part of the CDR3 DNA that was read is TGTGCCAGCAGCAGCCTAGCGGGAGCCTACAATGAG. Translated, it gives CASSSLAGAYNE. The whole CDR3 protein reads CASSSLAGAYNEQFF.

On this clone itself: The read halts 3 residues ahead of the CDR3 end, with the missing end drawn from the germline J gene. This chain joins TRBV7-2 and TRBJ2-1; TRBD2 matches at 13 bases. Trimming at V came to 5 bases and at J to 2 bases, leaving 0 bases not matched to a gene. Germline CDR1 is SGHTA and CDR2 is FQGNSA. This CDR3 has 15 residues. The part of the CDR3 DNA that was read is TGTGCCAGCAGCGGGACTAGCGGGACCTACAATGAG. Translation gives CASSGTSGTYNE. The full CDR3 protein is CASSGTSGTYNEQFF.

As concerns this clone: Read coverage stops 3 residues before the CDR3 terminus; the germline J gene supplies the remainder. The rearrangement uses TRBV7-9 and TRBJ2-3; D is unresolved. The CDR3 totals 13 residues. Germline lookup yields CDR1 SEHNR and CDR2 FQNEAQ (reference sequence). Trimming cost V 6 bases and J 2 bases, with 9 bases left between them. CDR3 bases read: TGTGCCAGCAGACCGACTGTCACAGATACG. This translates into CASRPTVTDT. The complete CDR3 reads CASRPTVTDTQYF.

Of note for this clone: The CDR3 extends 3 residues past the end of the read, so its final part is completed from the germline J gene. The gene calls are TRBV7-9 and TRBJ2-5; 12 bases fit TRBD2. J was trimmed by 5 bases and V by 5 bases; bases with no gene match: 6. The CDR3 runs to 15 residues. Germline V gene lookup returns CDR1 SEHNR and CDR2 FQNEAQ (reference sequence). This CDR3 is CASSPGLAGGETQYF. The CDR3 bases that were read are TGTGCCAGCAGCCCGGGACTAGCGGGCGGGGAGACC.

On this clone itself: The read terminates 3 residues ahead of where the CDR3 ends, so the germline J gene completes it. The V and J genes are TRBV5-3 and TRBJ1-5; 12 bases are a match to TRBD1. TRBV5-3 is identified as an open reading frame with a role that is uncertain. The V gene end was trimmed by 1 base and the J gene end by 2 bases; junction bases not matched to a gene: 7. This CDR3 has 18 residues. The CDR3 bases that were read are TGTGCCAGAAGCTTGAGCGGGACAGGGGGCTACGGCAATCAGCCC. As protein: CARSLSGTGGYGNQP. The complete CDR3 reads CARSLSGTGGYGNQPQHF.

Notes on this clone: Sequencing ends 3 residues short of the CDR3 end; the germline J gene provides the rest. The gene calls are TRBV7-2 and TRBJ2-3; D is uncertain. Germline lookup yields CDR1 SGHTA and CDR2 FQGNSA. Trimming left V 2 bases short and J 5 bases short, with 2 bases between. CDR3 length equals 11 residues. The CDR3 bases that were read are TGTGCCAGCAGCTTACAAGATACG. It specifies CASSLQDT. The whole CDR3 is CASSLQDTQYF.

As for this clone: The CDR3 end falls 3 residues outside the read, so it is completed with the germline J gene. The sample carries other DNA sequences with the same CDR3. This chain joins TRBV7-8 and TRBJ1-3; D is possibly TRBD1 (6 bases). Trimming shortened V by 4 bases and J by 1 base, and 11 bases separated the two germline ends. There are 15 residues in the CDR3. The germline V gene has CDR1 SGHVS and CDR2 FQNEAQ. The CDR3 bases that were read are TGTGCCAGCAGCTCGCGACAGGTTTCTGGAAACACC. It translates to CASSSRQVSGNT. The whole CDR3 protein is CASSSRQVSGNTIYF.

Notes on this clone: With the read ending 3 residues before the CDR3 end, the germline J gene is used to fill in that end. The V and J genes are TRBV10-3 and TRBJ2-7; D is perhaps TRBD1 (6 bases). Trimming shortened V by 4 bases and J by 6 bases, and 16 bases separated the two germline ends. The CDR3 sequence is 14 residues long. The germline V gene has CDR1 ENHRY and CDR2 SYGVKD. CDR3: CAISGYDRSSEQYF. The covered CDR3 bases are TGTGCCATCAGTGGTTACGACAGGTCCAGCGAG.

Note on this clone: The read comes to an end 3 residues before the CDR3 does, leaving the germline J gene to fill in the end. The chain joins TRBV10-1 to TRBJ2-1; 8 nucleotides agree with TRBD2. CDR1 and CDR2 from the germline V gene are WNHNN and SYGVQD (reference sequence). The V and J ends lost 3 bases and 9 bases, in that order; junction bases with no gene match: 10. This CDR3 comprises 15 residues. CDR3 in amino acids: CASSDEAGVGSEQFF. The sequenced part of the CDR3 DNA is TGCGCCAGCAGTGACGAAGCGGGAGTGGGGAGTGAG.

A note on this clone: The read ends 3 residues shy of where the CDR3 ends; the end is completed using the germline J gene. This chain connects TRBV5-1 to TRBJ2-3, with D possibly TRBD2 on 5 matching bases. This CDR3 spans 13 amino acids. Trimming stripped 4 bases from V and 6 bases from J, with 12 bases between. The germline CDR1 and CDR2 sequences are SGHRS and YFSETQ. CDR3 bases read: TGCGCCAGCAGCCGTAAACTAGGGGATACG. This codes for CASSRKLGDT. The CDR3 in full is CASSRKLGDTQYF. The full variable domain, its missing parts supplied by reference TRBV5-1 and TRBJ2-3, is KAGVTQTPRYLIKTRGQQVTLSCSPISGHRSVSWYQQTPGQGLQFLFEYFSETQRNKGNFPGRFSGRQFSNSRSEMNVSTLELGDSALYLCASSRKLGDTQYFGPGTRLTVL.

This clone is identified as medium-sized from frequency. With the read ending 3 residues before the CDR3 end, the germline J gene is used to fill in that end. The genes are TRBV2 and TRBJ2-3, with a tentative D call TRBD1 (6 bases). CDR1 and CDR2 (germline): SNHLY, FYNNEI. Trimming removed 10 bases at V and 0 bases at J, with 17 bases between. The CDR3 is made up of 15 amino acids. The CDR3 reads CATSPGAGSTDTQYF. Partial CDR3 DNA: TGTGCCACCTCCCCAGGGGCAGGTAGCACAGATACG.